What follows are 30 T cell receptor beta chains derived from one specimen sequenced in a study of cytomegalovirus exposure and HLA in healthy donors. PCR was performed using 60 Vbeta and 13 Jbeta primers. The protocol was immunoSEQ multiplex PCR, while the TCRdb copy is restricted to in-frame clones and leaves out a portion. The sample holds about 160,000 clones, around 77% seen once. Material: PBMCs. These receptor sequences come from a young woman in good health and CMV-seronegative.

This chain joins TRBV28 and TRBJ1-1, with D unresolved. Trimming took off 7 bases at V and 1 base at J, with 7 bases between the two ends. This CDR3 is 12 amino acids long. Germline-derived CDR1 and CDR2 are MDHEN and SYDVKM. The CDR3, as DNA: TGTGCCAGCACCTTACAGAACACTGAAGCTTTCTTT. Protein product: CASTLQNTEAFF. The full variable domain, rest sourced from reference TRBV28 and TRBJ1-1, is DVKVTQSSRYLVKRTGEKVFLECVQDMDHENMFWYRQDPGLGLRLIYFSYDVKMKEKGDIPEGYSVSREKKERFSLILESASTNQTSMYLCASTLQNTEAFFGQGTRLTVV.

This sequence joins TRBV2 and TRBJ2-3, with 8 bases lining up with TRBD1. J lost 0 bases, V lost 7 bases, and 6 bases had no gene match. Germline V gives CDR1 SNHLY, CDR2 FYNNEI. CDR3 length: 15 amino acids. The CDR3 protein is CASTQDRASTDTQYF. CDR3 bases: TGTGCCAGCACTCAGGACAGGGCTAGCACAGATACGCAGTATTTT.

CDR3 protein: CASSTRQGSTNEKLFF. The CDR3 nucleotides are TGTGCCAGCAGCACCCGACAGGGATCAACTAATGAAAAACTGTTTTTT. The V gene is TRBV11-2, the J gene TRBJ1-4; 7 nucleotides match TRBD1. CDR1 is SGHAT and CDR2 is FQNNGV in the germline V gene. The CDR3 is 16 amino acids. J gave up 0 bases and V 5 bases, and 6 bases lay outside the gene matches.

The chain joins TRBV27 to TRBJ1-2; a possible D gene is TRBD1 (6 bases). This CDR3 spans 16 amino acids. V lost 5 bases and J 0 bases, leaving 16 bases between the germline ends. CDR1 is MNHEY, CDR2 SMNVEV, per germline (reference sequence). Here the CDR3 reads CASSRAGAAANYGYTF. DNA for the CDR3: TGTGCCAGCAGTCGGGCAGGGGCCGCAGCTAACTATGGCTACACCTTC.

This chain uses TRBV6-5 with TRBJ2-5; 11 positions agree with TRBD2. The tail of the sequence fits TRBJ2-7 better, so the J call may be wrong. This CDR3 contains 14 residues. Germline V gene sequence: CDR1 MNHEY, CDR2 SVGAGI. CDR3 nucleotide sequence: TGTGCCAGCAGCTCTAGCGGGGGGCCCTACGAGCAGTACTTC. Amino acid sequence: CASSSSGGPYEQYF.

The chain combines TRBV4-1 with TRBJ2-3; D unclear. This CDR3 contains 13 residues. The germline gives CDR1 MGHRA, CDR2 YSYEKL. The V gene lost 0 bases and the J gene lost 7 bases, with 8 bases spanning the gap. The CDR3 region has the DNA TGCGCCAGCAGCCAAGAGGGCACCTATACGCAGTATTTT. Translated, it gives CASSQEGTYTQYF.

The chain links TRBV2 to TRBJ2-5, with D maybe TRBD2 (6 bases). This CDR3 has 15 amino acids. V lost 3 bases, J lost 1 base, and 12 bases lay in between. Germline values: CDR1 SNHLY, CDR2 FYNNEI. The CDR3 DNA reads TGTGCCAGCAGTGATGGAGCGGGTCTCCAAGAGACCCAGTACTTC. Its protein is CASSDGAGLQETQYF.

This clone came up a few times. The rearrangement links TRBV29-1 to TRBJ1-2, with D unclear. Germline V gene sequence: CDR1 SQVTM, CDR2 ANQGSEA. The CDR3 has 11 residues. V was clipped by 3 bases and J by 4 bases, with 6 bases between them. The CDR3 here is CSVDPSYGYTF. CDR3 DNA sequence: TGCAGCGTTGACCCCTCCTATGGCTACACCTTC. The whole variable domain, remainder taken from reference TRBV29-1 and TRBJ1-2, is SAVISQKPSRDICQRGTSLTIQCQVDSQVTMMFWYRQQPGQSLTLIATANQGSEATYESGFVIDKFPISRPNLTFSTLTVSNMSPEDSSIYLCSVDPSYGYTFGSGTRLTVV.

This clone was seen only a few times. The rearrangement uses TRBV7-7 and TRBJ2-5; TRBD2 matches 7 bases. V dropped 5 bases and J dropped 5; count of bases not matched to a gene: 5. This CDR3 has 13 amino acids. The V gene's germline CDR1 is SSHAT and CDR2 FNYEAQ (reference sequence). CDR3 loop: CASSQTSSETQYF. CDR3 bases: TGTGCCAGCAGCCAGACTAGCAGCGAGACCCAGTACTTC.

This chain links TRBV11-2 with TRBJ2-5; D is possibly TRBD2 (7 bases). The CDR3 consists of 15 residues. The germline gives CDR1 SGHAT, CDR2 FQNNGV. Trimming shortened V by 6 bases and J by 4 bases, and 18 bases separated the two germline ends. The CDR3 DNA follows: TGTGCCAGCAGTCTTTTGGGGGGGGCGGGAGAGACCCAGTACTTC. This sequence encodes CASSLLGGAGETQYF. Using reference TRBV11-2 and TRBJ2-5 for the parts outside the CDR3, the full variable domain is EAGVAQSPRYKIIEKRQSVAFWCNPISGHATLYWYQQILGQGPKLLIQFQNNGVVDDSQLPKDRFSAERLKGVDSTLKIQPAKLEDSAVYLCASSLLGGAGETQYFGPGTRLLVL.

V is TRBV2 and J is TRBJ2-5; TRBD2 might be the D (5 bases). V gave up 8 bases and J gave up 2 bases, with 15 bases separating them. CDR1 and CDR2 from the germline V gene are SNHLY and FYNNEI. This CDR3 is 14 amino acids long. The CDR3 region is CASGGAVVQETQYF. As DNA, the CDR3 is TGTGCCAGCGGAGGAGCGGTGGTACAAGAGACCCAGTACTTC. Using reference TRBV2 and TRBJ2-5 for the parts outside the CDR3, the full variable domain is EPEVTQTPSHQVTQMGQEVILRCVPISNHLYFYWYRQILGQKVEFLVSFYNNEISEKSEIFDDQFSVERPDGSNFTLKIRSTKLEDSAMYFCASGGAVVQETQYFGPGTRLLVL.

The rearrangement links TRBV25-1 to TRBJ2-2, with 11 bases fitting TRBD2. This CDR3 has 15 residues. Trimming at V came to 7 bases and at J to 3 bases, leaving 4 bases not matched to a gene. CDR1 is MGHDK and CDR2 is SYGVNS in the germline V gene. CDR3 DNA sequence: TGTGCCAGCAAGGGACTAGCGGATCACACCGGGGAGCTGTTTTTT. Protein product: CASKGLADHTGELFF. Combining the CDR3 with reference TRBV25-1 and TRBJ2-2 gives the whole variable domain EADIYQTPRYLVIGTGKKITLECSQTMGHDKMYWYQQDPGMELHLIHYSYGVNSTEKGDLSSESTVSRIRTEHFPLTLESARPSHTSQYLCASKGLADHTGELFFGEGSRLTVL.

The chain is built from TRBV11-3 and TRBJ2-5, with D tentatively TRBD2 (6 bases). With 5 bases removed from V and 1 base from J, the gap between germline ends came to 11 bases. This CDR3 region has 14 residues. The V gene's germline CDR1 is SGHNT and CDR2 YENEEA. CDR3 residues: CASSPGGSQETQYF. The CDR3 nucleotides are TGTGCCAGCAGCCCTGGGGGGAGCCAAGAGACCCAGTACTTC.

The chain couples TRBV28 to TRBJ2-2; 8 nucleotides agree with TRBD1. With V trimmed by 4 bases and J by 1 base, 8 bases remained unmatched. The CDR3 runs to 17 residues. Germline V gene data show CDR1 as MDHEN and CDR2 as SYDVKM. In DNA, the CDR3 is TGTGCCAGCAGTTACCCTACAGGGGGTAGGAACACCGGGGAGCTGTTTTTT. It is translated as CASSYPTGGRNTGELFF.

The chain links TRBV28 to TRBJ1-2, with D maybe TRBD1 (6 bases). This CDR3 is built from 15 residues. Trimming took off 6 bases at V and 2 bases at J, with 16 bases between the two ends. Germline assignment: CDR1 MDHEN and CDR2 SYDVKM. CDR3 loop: CASRGGAGFNYGYTF. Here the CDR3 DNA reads TGTGCCAGCAGGGGGGGGGCAGGGTTCAACTATGGCTACACCTTC.

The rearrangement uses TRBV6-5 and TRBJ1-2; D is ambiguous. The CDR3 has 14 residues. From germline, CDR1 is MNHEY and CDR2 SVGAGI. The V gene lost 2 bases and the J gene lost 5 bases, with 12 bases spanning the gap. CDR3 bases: TGTGCCAGCAGTTACGGTGGGCAGCCTTATGGCTACACCTTC. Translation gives CASSYGGQPYGYTF.

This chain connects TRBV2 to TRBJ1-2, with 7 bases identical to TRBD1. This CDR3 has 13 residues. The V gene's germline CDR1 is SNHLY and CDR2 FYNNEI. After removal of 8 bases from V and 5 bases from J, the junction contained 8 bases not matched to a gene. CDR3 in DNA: TGTGCCAGCGGGACAGCAAGGGAATATGGCTACACCTTC. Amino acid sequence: CASGTAREYGYTF.

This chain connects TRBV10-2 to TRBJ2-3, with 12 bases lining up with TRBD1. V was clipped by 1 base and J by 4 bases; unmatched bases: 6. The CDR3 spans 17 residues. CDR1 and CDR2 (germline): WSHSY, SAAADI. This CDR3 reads CASSEWMGQGASDTQYF. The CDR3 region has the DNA TGCGCCAGCAGTGAGTGGATGGGACAGGGGGCATCAGATACGCAGTATTTT.

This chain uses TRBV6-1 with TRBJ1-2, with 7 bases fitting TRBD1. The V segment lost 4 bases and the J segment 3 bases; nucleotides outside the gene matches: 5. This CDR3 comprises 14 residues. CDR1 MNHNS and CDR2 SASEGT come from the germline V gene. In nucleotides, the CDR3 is TGTGCCAGCAGTGCAGGGGGTGAGGACTATGGCTACACCTTC. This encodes CASSAGGEDYGYTF.

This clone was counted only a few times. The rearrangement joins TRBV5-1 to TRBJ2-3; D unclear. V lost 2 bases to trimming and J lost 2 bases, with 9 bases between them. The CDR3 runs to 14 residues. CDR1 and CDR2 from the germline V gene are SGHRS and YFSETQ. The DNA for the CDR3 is TGCGCCAGCAGCTTATTTAGTTTCACAGATACGCAGTATTTT. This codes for CASSLFSFTDTQYF.

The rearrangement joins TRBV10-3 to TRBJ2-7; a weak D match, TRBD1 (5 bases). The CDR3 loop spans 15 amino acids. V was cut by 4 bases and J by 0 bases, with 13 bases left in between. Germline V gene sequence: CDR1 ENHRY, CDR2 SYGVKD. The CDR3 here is CAISVGVQGSYEQYF. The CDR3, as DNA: TGTGCCATCAGTGTTGGGGTCCAGGGCTCCTACGAGCAGTACTTC.

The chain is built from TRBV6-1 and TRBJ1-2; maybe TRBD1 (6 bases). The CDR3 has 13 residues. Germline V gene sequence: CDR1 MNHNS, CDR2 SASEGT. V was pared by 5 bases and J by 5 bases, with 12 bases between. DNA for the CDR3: TGTGCCAGCAGTCGGACAGAAGAGTATGGCTACACCTTC. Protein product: CASSRTEEYGYTF.

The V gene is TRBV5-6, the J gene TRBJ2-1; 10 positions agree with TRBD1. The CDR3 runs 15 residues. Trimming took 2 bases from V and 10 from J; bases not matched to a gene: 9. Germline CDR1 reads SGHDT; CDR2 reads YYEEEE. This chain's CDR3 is CASSFRDRGFLEQFF. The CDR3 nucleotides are TGTGCCAGCAGCTTTCGGGACAGGGGTTTCTTAGAGCAGTTCTTC.

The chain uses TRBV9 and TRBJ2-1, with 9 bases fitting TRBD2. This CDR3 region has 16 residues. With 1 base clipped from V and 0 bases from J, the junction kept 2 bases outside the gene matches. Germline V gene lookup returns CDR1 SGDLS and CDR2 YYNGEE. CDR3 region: CASSVSGGTSYNEQFF. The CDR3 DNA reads TGTGCCAGCAGCGTAAGCGGGGGGACCTCCTACAATGAGCAGTTCTTC.

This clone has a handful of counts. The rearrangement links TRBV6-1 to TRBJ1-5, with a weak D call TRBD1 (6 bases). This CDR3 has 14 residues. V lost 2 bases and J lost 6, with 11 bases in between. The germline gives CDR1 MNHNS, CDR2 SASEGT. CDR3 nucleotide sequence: TGTGCCAGCAGTGAATCAGGGGATGGTCAGCCCCAGCATTTT. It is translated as CASSESGDGQPQHF.

CDR3 DNA sequence: TGTGCCAGCAGTCAGACTAGCGGGGGTAACACCGGGGAGCTGTTTTTT. It translates to CASSQTSGGNTGELFF. The V gene is TRBV7-9, the J gene TRBJ2-2, with TRBD2 matching over 12 bases. This CDR3 contains 16 residues. The V gene's germline CDR1 is SEHNR and CDR2 FQNEAQ (reference sequence). The V and J ends lost 6 bases and 2 bases, in that order; junction bases with no gene match: 4.

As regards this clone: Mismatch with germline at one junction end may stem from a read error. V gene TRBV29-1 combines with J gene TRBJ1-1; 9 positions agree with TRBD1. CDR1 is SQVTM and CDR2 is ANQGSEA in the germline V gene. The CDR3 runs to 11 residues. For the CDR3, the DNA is TGCAGCGTTGGAGGGGACAGGGCCGTACACTTT. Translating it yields CSVGGDRAVHF.

The CDR3 DNA follows: TGCGCCAGCAGCTCGACCTCAAGGGGGCTCACTGAAGCTTTCTTT. The encoded protein is CASSSTSRGLTEAFF. This chain joins TRBV5-1 and TRBJ1-1, with TRBD1 identical over 7 bases. Trimming at V came to 3 bases and at J to 4 bases, leaving 9 bases not matched to a gene. The CDR3 runs to 15 residues. The germline V gene has CDR1 SGHRS and CDR2 YFSETQ.

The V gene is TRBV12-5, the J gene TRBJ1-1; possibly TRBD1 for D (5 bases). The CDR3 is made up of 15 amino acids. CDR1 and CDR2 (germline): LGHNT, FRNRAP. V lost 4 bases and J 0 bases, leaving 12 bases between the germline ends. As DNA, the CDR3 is TGTGCTAGTGGTTCGCTAGGGGTACTGAACACTGAAGCTTTCTTT. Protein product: CASGSLGVLNTEAFF.

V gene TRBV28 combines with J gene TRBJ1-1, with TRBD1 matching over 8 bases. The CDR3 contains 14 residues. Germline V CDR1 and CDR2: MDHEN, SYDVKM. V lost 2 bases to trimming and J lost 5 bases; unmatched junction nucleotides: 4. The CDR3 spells CASSLDRGGTEAFF. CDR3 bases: TGTGCCAGCAGTTTAGACAGGGGAGGGACTGAAGCTTTCTTT. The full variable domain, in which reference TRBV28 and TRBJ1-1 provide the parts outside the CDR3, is DVKVTQSSRYLVKRTGEKVFLECVQDMDHENMFWYRQDPGLGLRLIYFSYDVKMKEKGDIPEGYSVSREKKERFSLILESASTNQTSMYLCASSLDRGGTEAFFGQGTRLTVV.